Listed below are T cell receptor beta chains from one sample, sequenced in a study of blood T cell repertoires in COVID-19. Profiled with immunoSEQ multiplex PCR; TCRdb holds only in-frame clones, not every one. The sample includes roughly 260,000 clones, 70% to 90% of them seen just once. The sample consisted of peripheral blood. The receptors here all came from a woman in her 50s with acute or convalescent COVID-19. Both conserved end residues are part of each CDR3. A D gene is named only where the DNA matches it firmly. A row's size may be missing; if present it is once, few, many or a size class.

v_gene: TRBV19; d_gene: TRBD2; j_gene: TRBJ2-1; abundance: .; len: 15; CDR3aa: CASSTLAGIGNEQFF; CDR3nt: TGTGCCAGTAGTACTTTAGCGGGAATAGGGAATGAGCAGTTCTTC
v_gene: TRBV11-2; d_gene: .; j_gene: TRBJ1-3; abundance: .; len: 14; CDR3aa: CASSLPGTGNTIYF; CDR3nt: TGTGCCAGCAGCTTACCGGGAACGGGAAACACCATATATTTT
v_gene: TRBV20-1; d_gene: .; j_gene: TRBJ1-1; abundance: .; len: 10; CDR3aa: CTVGGTEAFF; CDR3nt: TGCACTGTCGGGGGGACTGAAGCTTTCTTT
v_gene: TRBV7-9; d_gene: .; j_gene: TRBJ1-5; abundance: .; len: 14; CDR3aa: CASSEAGYSSPQHF; CDR3nt: TGTGCCAGCAGCGAGGCAGGGTACTCTTCGCCCCAGCATTTT
v_gene: TRBV6-6; d_gene: .; j_gene: TRBJ2-1; abundance: .; len: 14; CDR3aa: CASSYSSQGAEQFF; CDR3nt: TGTGCCAGCAGTTATTCCTCCCAGGGTGCTGAGCAGTTCTTC
v_gene: TRBV7-2; d_gene: .; j_gene: TRBJ2-7; abundance: few; len: 13; CDR3aa: CASSSQGRYEQYF; CDR3nt: TGTGCCAGCAGCTCCCAGGGGCGCTACGAGCAGTACTTC
v_gene: TRBV28; d_gene: .; j_gene: TRBJ1-5; abundance: .; len: 17; CDR3aa: CASSFPTLRGSNQPQHF; CDR3nt: TGTGCCAGCAGTTTTCCCACCCTCAGGGGAAGCAATCAGCCCCAGCATTTT
v_gene: TRBV5-1; d_gene: TRBD1; j_gene: TRBJ1-2; abundance: once; len: 14; CDR3aa: CASSTGQGAYGYTF; CDR3nt: TGCGCCAGCAGCACCGGACAGGGAGCCTATGGCTACACCTTC
v_gene: TRBV5-6; d_gene: .; j_gene: TRBJ1-4; abundance: .; len: 17; CDR3aa: CASSLLETTETNEKLFF; CDR3nt: TGTGCCAGCAGCTTGTTGGAGACTACAGAAACTAATGAAAAACTGTTTTTT
v_gene: TRBV10-3; d_gene: TRBD2; j_gene: TRBJ2-1; abundance: once; len: 14; CDR3aa: CAIRTSGTGDEQFF; CDR3nt: TGTGCCATACGGACTAGCGGTACTGGCGATGAGCAGTTCTTC
v_gene: TRBV19; d_gene: .; j_gene: TRBJ1-1; abundance: .; len: 14; CDR3aa: CASSIIRPGTEAFF; CDR3nt: TGTGCCAGTAGTATTATACGGCCAGGGACTGAAGCTTTCTTT
v_gene: TRBV7-9; d_gene: TRBD2; j_gene: TRBJ2-1; abundance: once; len: 15; CDR3aa: CASNGRRSSYNEQFF; CDR3nt: TGTGCCAGCAACGGGAGGCGGAGCTCCTACAATGAGCAGTTCTTC
v_gene: TRBV3-1/TRBV3-2; d_gene: .; j_gene: TRBJ2-7; abundance: once; len: 14; CDR3aa: CASSRQAGAYEQYF; CDR3nt: TGTGCCAGCAGCCGGCAGGCAGGGGCCTACGAGCAGTACTTC
v_gene: TRBV19; d_gene: .; j_gene: TRBJ1-6; abundance: .; len: 13; CDR3aa: CASSISGNSPLHF; CDR3nt: TGTGCCAGTAGTATTAGTGGTAATTCACCCCTCCACTTT
v_gene: TRBV6-4; d_gene: TRBD1; j_gene: TRBJ2-2; abundance: .; len: 15; CDR3aa: CASKRRQGDTGELFF; CDR3nt: TGTGCCAGCAAACGACGACAGGGCGACACCGGGGAGCTGTTTTTT
v_gene: TRBV7-7; d_gene: TRBD2; j_gene: TRBJ2-5; abundance: .; len: 15; CDR3aa: CASSNRLAGGETQYF; CDR3nt: TGTGCCAGCAGCAACCGACTAGCGGGAGGGGAGACCCAGTACTTC
v_gene: TRBV19; d_gene: .; j_gene: TRBJ1-1; abundance: few; len: 16; CDR3aa: CASSISPGTWNTEAFF; CDR3nt: TGTGCCAGTAGTATTTCACCCGGGACATGGAACACTGAAGCTTTCTTT
v_gene: TRBV7-9; d_gene: .; j_gene: TRBJ1-4; abundance: .; len: 15; CDR3aa: CASSLMGALNEKLFF; CDR3nt: TGTGCCAGCAGCCTAATGGGGGCTCTCAATGAAAAACTGTTTTTT
v_gene: TRBV24-1; d_gene: TRBD1; j_gene: TRBJ1-5; abundance: .; len: 16; CDR3aa: CATSDPGQDSNQPQHF; CDR3nt: TGTGCCACCAGTGACCCCGGACAGGACAGCAATCAGCCCCAGCATTTT
v_gene: TRBV2; d_gene: TRBD1; j_gene: TRBJ1-5; abundance: .; len: 15; CDR3aa: CASSYDRGGNQPQHF; CDR3nt: TGTGCCAGCAGTTACGACAGGGGAGGCAATCAGCCCCAGCATTTT
v_gene: TRBV7-2; d_gene: TRBD1; j_gene: TRBJ1-2; abundance: .; len: 15; CDR3aa: CASSSGQEPNYGYTF; CDR3nt: TGTGCCAGCAGCTCCGGACAGGAACCTAACTATGGCTACACCTTC
v_gene: TRBV29-1; d_gene: .; j_gene: TRBJ2-7; abundance: .; len: 15; CDR3aa: CSVVGGGAGIYEQYF; CDR3nt: TGCAGCGTTGTGGGAGGGGGGGCCGGTATTTACGAGCAGTACTTC
v_gene: TRBV4-1; d_gene: .; j_gene: TRBJ1-6; abundance: .; len: 16; CDR3aa: CASSHPNQGRDSPLHF; CDR3nt: TGCGCCAGCAGCCACCCCAACCAGGGCAGGGATTCACCCCTCCACTTT
v_gene: TRBV5-1; d_gene: TRBD1; j_gene: TRBJ2-3; abundance: .; len: 15; CDR3aa: CASSLVGQGIDTQYF; CDR3nt: TGCGCCAGCAGCTTGGTAGGACAGGGAATAGATACGCAGTATTTT
v_gene: TRBV9; d_gene: .; j_gene: TRBJ2-1; abundance: .; len: 15; CDR3aa: CASSVASIPYNEQFF; CDR3nt: TGTGCCAGCAGCGTAGCGTCTATACCGTACAATGAGCAGTTCTTC
v_gene: TRBV24-1; d_gene: TRBD1; j_gene: TRBJ2-4; abundance: .; len: 16; CDR3aa: CATSDGTGVGKNIQYF; CDR3nt: TGTGCCACCAGTGACGGGACAGGGGTAGGCAAAAACATTCAGTACTTC
v_gene: TRBV5-1; d_gene: TRBD1; j_gene: TRBJ1-1; abundance: .; len: 13; CDR3aa: CASSLGGTDEAFF; CDR3nt: TGCGCCAGCAGCTTGGGCGGGACAGATGAAGCTTTCTTT
v_gene: TRBV2; d_gene: .; j_gene: TRBJ2-3; abundance: .; len: 12; CDR3aa: CASSYNTDTQYF; CDR3nt: TGTGCCAGCAGTTACAACACAGATACGCAGTATTTT
v_gene: TRBV10-2; d_gene: .; j_gene: TRBJ2-5; abundance: .; len: 13; CDR3aa: CASSLDSQETQYF; CDR3nt: TGCGCCAGCAGTTTGGACTCTCAAGAGACCCAGTACTTC
v_gene: TRBV5-1; d_gene: TRBD2; j_gene: TRBJ2-3; abundance: .; len: 18; CDR3aa: CASSLEPAGVLWADTQYF; CDR3nt: TGCGCCAGCAGCTTGGAGCCAGCGGGAGTTTTATGGGCAGATACGCAGTATTTT
v_gene: TRBV11-1; d_gene: TRBD1; j_gene: TRBJ2-5; abundance: .; len: 16; CDR3aa: CASSLPGTANQETQYF; CDR3nt: TGTGCCAGCAGCTTACCCGGGACAGCCAACCAAGAGACCCAGTACTTC
v_gene: TRBV6-2/TRBV6-3; d_gene: .; j_gene: TRBJ1-6; abundance: .; len: 15; CDR3aa: CASSFSDQANSPLHF; CDR3nt: TGTGCCAGCAGTTTTTCCGACCAAGCGAATTCACCCCTCCACTTT
v_gene: TRBV6-4; d_gene: .; j_gene: TRBJ1-2; abundance: .; len: 15; CDR3aa: CASSEGGTTNYGYTF; CDR3nt: TGTGCCAGCAGTGAGGGAGGGACGACTAACTATGGCTACACCTTC